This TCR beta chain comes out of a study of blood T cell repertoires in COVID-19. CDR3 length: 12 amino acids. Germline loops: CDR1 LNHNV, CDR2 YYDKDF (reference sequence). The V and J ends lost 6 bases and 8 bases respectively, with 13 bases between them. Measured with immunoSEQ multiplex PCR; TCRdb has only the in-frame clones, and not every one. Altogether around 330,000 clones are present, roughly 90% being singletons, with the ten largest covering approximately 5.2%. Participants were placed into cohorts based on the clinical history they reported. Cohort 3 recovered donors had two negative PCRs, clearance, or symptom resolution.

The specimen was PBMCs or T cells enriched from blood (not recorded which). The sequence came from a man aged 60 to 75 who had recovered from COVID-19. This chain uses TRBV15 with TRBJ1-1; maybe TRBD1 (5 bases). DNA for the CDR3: TGTGCCACCAGAGACCAGGGTGGAGAAGCTTTCTTT. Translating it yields CATRDQGGEAFF.